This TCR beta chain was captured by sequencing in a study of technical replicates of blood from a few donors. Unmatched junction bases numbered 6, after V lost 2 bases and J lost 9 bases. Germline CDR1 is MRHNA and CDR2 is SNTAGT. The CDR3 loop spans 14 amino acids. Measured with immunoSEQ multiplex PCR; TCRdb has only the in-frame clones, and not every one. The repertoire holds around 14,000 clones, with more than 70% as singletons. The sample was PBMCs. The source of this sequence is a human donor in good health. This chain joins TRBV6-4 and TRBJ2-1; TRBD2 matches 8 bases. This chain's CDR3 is CASSDGTRKGEQFF. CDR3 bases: TGTGCCAGCAGTGACGGGACTAGGAAGGGTGAGCAGTTCTTC.